This T cell receptor (beta chain) was identified during a study of blood T cells in healthy people across ages. Together with a sample-barcoded 5' primer, a J-beta primer mix was included in a second PCR lasting about 6 to 11 cycles. TCRdb fed the 5' RACE reads into MiXCR, producing one record per CDR3 protein. The table lists 600,000 to 900,000 distinct CDR3 sequences, 25% to 30% of them singletons, with about 3% in the top ten. From germline, CDR1 is SGHRS and CDR2 YFSETQ. The CDR3 extends over 11 amino acids. With 2 bases removed from V and 7 bases from J, the gap between germline ends came to 6 bases. These same records also appear under a second study, on T cells of mothers and their children. That work states: Samples were provided by three healthy Caucasian mothers and their six children. Related and unrelated pairs show similar shaping of TCR recombination output by thymic selection.

The chain links TRBV5-1 to TRBJ1-1; D gene uncertain. Sequenced sample: blood. This receptor was taken from a boy between 5 and 17 years old in good health. CDR3 DNA: TGCGCCAGCAGCTTTGGGGTTGAAGCTTTCTTT. It encodes CASSFGVEAFF.